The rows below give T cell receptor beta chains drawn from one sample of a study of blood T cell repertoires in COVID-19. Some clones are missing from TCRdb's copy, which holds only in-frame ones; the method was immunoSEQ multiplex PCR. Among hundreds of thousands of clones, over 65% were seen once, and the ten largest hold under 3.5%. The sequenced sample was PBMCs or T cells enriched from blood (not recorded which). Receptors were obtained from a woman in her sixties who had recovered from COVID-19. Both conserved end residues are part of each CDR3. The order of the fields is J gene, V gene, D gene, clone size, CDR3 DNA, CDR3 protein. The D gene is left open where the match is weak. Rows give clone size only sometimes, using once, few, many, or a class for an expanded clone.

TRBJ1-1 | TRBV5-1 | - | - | TGCGCCAGCAGCGGAGGGTGGGGGGACACTGAAGCTTTCTTT | CASSGGWGDTEAFF
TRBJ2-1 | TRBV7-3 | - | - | TGTGCCAGCAGCTTAGTTGCGAGCTCCTACAATGAGCAGTTCTTC | CASSLVASSYNEQFF
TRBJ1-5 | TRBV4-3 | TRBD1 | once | TGCGCCAGCAGCCAAGCCCTGGCAGGGGGACAGCCCCAGCATTTT | CASSQALAGGQPQHF
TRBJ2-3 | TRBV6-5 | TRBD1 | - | TGTGCCAGCAGGGGGGACAGAGGAGCAGATACGCAGTATTTT | CASRGDRGADTQYF
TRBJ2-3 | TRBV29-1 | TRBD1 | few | TGCAGCGTTGAACAGGGGGACACAGATACGCAGTATTTT | CSVEQGDTDTQYF
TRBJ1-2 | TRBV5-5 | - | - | TGTGCCAGCAGCCCCGATGGGGCCAACTATGGCTACACCTTC | CASSPDGANYGYTF
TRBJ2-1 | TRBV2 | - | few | TGTGCCAGCACTTGGGCCAATGAGCAGTTCTTC | CASTWANEQFF
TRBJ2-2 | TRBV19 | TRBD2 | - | TGTGCCAGTAGTATCTGGACTAGCGGGAGAGCCGGGGAGCTGTTTTTT | CASSIWTSGRAGELFF
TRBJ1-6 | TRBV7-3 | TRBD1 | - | TGTGCCAGCAGTCCACAGGGGGCCGATAATTCACCCCTCCACTTT | CASSPQGADNSPLHF
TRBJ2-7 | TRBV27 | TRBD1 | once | TGTGCCAGCAGTTTACCGGGACAGGGGGGGTACGAGCAGTACTTC | CASSLPGQGGYEQYF
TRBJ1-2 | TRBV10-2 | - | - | TGCGCCAGCAGTGACCGGACAAGAAATCCAGGCTACACCTTC | CASSDRTRNPGYTF
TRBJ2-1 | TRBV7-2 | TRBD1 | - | TGTGCCAGCAGCCAACGCTCGGGACAGGGTTTCCGAGAGCAGTTCTTC | CASSQRSGQGFREQFF
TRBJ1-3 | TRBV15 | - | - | TGTGCCACCAGCAGAACCGGGTTTACAGGTTTCACCATATATTTT | CATSRTGFTGFTIYF
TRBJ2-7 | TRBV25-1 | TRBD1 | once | TGTGCCAGCAGTGAATACGGTACGAGATCCAGGGGGCAGGTCGAGCAGTACTTC | CASSEYGTRSRGQVEQYF
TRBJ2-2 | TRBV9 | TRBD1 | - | TGTGCCAGCAGCGGACAGGGACGGGGCGGGGAGCTGTTTTTT | CASSGQGRGGELFF
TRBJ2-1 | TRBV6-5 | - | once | TGTGCCAGCAGTAAGGGGCTGTATGAGCAGTTCTTC | CASSKGLYEQFF
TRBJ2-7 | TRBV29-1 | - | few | TGCAGCGCAACCGCGGGACCCTACGAGCAGTACTTC | CSATAGPYEQYF
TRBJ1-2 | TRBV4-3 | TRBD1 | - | TGCGCCAGCAGCCAAGAACCGGGACAGGGGTGGTATGGCTACACCTTC | CASSQEPGQGWYGYTF
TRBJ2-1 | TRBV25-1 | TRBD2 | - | TGTGCCAGCAGTCTAGCGGCCCCCTACAATGAGCAGTTCTTC | CASSLAAPYNEQFF
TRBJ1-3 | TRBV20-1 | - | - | TGCAGTGCCGCAGGGGACACCATATATTTT | CSAAGDTIYF
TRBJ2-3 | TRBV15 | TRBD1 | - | TGTGCCACCAGCAAAACAGGGGGAAAGTGGGCAGATACGCAGTATTTT | CATSKTGGKWADTQYF
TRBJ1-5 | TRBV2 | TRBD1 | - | TGTGCCAGCAGTGTTGTAGGGGACAGGGGTTCTGGCAATCAGCCCCAGCATTTT | CASSVVGDRGSGNQPQHF
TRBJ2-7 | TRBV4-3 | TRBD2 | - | TGCGCCAGCAGCCCCTCCTCTACCAGCGGGGCAACCTACGAGCAGTACTTC | CASSPSSTSGATYEQYF
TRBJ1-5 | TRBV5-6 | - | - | TGTGCCAGCAGCTCCTTAAGAGCCGTCAATCAGCCCCAGCATTTT | CASSSLRAVNQPQHF
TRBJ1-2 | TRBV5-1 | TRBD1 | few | TGCGCCAGCAGCAAGGACAGGGCTAGGTATGGCTACACCTTC | CASSKDRARYGYTF
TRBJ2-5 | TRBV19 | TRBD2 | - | TGTGCCAGTAGTTCTGGTTTAGCGGGGGGGCCTGGGGAGACCCAGTACTTC | CASSSGLAGGPGETQYF
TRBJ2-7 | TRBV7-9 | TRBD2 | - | TGTGCCAGCCGCCCGGGACTAGCGGGAGCCGAGCAGTACTTC | CASRPGLAGAEQYF
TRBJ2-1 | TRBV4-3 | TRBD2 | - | TGCGCCAGCAGCCAAGTGTCAGCGGGGGTTTACAATGAGCAGTTCTTC | CASSQVSAGVYNEQFF
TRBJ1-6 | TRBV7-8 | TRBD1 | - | TGTGCCAGCAGCCGACAGGGGGGTTCACCCCTCCACTTT | CASSRQGGSPLHF
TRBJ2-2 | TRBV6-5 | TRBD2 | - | TGTGCCAGCAGAATCCAGCGGGGGAACACCGGGGAGCTGTTTTTT | CASRIQRGNTGELFF